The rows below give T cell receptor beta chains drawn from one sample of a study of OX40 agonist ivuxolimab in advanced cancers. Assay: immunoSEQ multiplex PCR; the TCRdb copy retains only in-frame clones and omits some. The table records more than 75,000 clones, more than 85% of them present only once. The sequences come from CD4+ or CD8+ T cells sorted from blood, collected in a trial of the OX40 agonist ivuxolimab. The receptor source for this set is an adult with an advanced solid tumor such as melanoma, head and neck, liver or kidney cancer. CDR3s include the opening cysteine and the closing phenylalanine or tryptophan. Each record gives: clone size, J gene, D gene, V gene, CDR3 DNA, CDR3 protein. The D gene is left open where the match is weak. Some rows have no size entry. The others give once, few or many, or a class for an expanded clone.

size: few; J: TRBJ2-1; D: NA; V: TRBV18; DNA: TGTGCCAGCTCACCGTGGGTAAACAATGAGCAGTTCTTC; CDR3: CASSPWVNNEQFF
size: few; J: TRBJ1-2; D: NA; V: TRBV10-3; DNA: TGTGCCACCCTTGAAGGGGGGCTCTGGTTGGATGGCTACACCTTC; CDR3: CATLEGGLWLDGYTF
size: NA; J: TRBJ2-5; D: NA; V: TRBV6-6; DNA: TGTGCCAGCAGTTACTCGGGGGGGCCAGAGACCCAGTACTTC; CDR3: CASSYSGGPETQYF
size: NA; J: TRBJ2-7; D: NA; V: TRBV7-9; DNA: TGTGCCAGCAGCTTTGGAGGGGGACCCGGATTCTACGAGCAGTACTTC; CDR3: CASSFGGGPGFYEQYF
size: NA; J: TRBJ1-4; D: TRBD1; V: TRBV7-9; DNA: TGTGCCAGCAGCTTAGGACAGGGGGCAGGAAAACTGTTTTTT; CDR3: CASSLGQGAGKLFF
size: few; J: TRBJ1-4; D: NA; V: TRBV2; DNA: TGTGCCAGCAGGTTTTTGGAAAAACTGTTTTTT; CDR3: CASRFLEKLFF
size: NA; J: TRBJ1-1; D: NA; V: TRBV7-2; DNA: TGTGCCAGCAGCAACAAACAGGGTAGGATGGCTGAAGCTTTCTTT; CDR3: CASSNKQGRMAEAFF
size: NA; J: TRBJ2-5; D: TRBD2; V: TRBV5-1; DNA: TGCGCCAGCTCGACTAGCGGGGGCCAAGAGACCCAGTACTTC; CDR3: CASSTSGGQETQYF
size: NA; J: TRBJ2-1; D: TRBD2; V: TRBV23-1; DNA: TGCGCCAGCAGTCAATCCCGGACTAGCGGTTCCTACAATGAGCAGTTCTTC; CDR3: CASSQSRTSGSYNEQFF
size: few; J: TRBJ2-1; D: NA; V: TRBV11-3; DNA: TGTGCCAGCAGCCGGACAGACAATGAGCAGTTCTTC; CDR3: CASSRTDNEQFF
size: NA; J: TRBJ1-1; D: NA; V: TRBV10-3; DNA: TGTGCCATCAAGGCCAAGTCTCTCGAGGACACTGAAGCTTTCTTT; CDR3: CAIKAKSLEDTEAFF
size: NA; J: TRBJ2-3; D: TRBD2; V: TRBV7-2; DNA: TGTGCCAGCAGCCTCCTAGGGACTAGCGGGACCCATACGCAGTATTTT; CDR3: CASSLLGTSGTHTQYF
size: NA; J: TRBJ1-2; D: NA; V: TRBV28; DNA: TGTGCCAGCAGGTTTCCTTTCGGCTACACCTTC; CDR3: CASRFPFGYTF
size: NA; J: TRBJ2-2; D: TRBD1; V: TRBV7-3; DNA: TGTGCCAGCAGCCCGACAGGGGGGACCGGGGAGCTGTTTTTT; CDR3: CASSPTGGTGELFF
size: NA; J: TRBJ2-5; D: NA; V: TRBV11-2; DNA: TGTGCCAGCAGCGATGGGAGGGAACTCAGGGGAGAGGACCAGTACTTC; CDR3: CASSDGRELRGEDQYF
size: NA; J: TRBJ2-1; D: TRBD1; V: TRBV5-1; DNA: TGCGCCAGCAGGGACTCTACAGGGGGCGCGGATGAGCAGTTCTTC; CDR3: CASRDSTGGADEQFF
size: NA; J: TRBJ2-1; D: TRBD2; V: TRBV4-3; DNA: TGCGCCAGCAGCCATATCATAGCGGGCGATGAGCAGTTCTTC; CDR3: CASSHIIAGDEQFF
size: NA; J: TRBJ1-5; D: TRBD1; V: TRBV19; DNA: TGTGCCAGTAGTGTGGGACAGGGGGAAGGGCTTAGTCAGCCCCAGCATTTT; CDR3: CASSVGQGEGLSQPQHF
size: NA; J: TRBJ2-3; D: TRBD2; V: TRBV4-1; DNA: TGCGCCAGCAGCTTCCGACCGACTAGCGGAAGCACAGATACGCAGTATTTT; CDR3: CASSFRPTSGSTDTQYF
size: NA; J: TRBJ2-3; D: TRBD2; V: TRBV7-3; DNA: TGTGCCAGCAGCCGGGGGGATGAGGATACGCAGTATTTT; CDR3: CASSRGDEDTQYF
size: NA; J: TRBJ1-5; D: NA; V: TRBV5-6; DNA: TGTGCCAGCAGCTTGGAGGGGTCGCGCAATCAGCCCCAGCATTTT; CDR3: CASSLEGSRNQPQHF
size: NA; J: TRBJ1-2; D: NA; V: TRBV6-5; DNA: TGTGCCAGCAGTTATTCTGTTCAGGGGAGCTATGGCTACACCTTC; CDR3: CASSYSVQGSYGYTF
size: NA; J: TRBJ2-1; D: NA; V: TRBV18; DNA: TGTGCCAGCTCTCTGAGCTCCTACAATGAGCAGTTCTTC; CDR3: CASSLSSYNEQFF
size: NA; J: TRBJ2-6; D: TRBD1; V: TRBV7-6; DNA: TGTGCCAGCAGCTTGGAGACAGGGCATTCTGGGGCCAACGTCCTGACTTTC; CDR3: CASSLETGHSGANVLTF
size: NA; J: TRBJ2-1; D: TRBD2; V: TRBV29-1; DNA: TGCAGCGTGCCTAGCGGGCCGAGCTCCTACAATGAGCAGTTCTTC; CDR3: CSVPSGPSSYNEQFF
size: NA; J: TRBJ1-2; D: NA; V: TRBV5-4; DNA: TGTGCCAGCAGCTTGCCGGACAGCCTCTATGGCTACACCTTC; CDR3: CASSLPDSLYGYTF
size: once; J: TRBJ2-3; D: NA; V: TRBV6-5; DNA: TGTGCCAGCAGGCAGGGTGGGGGCACAGATACGCAGTATTTT; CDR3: CASRQGGGTDTQYF
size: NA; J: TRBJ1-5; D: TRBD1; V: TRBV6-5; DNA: TGTGCCAGCAGTATTCGACAGGGTTGGGGTCAGCCCCAGCATTTT; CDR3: CASSIRQGWGQPQHF
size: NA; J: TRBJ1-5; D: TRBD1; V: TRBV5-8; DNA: TGTGCCAGCAGCAACGGACAGGCGATTAGCAATCAGCCCCAGCATTTT; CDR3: CASSNGQAISNQPQHF